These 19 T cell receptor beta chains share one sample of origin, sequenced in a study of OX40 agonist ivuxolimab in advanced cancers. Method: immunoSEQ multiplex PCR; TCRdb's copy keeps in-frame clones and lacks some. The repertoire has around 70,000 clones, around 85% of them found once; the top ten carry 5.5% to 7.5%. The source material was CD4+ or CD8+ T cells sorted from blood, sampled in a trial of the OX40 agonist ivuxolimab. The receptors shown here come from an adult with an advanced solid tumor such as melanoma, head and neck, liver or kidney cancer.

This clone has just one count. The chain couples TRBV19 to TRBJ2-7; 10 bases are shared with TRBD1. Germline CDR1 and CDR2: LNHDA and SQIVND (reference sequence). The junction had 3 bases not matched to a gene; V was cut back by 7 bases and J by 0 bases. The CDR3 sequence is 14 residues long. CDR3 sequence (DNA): TGTGCCAGTACCTGGACAGGGGGCTCCTACGAGCAGTACTTC. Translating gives CASTWTGGSYEQYF.

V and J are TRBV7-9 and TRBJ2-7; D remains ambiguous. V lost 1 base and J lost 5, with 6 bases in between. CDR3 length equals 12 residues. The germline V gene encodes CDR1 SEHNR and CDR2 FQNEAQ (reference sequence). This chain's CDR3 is CASSLEGNEQYV. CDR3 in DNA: TGTGCCAGCAGCTTAGAAGGTAACGAGCAGTACGTC.

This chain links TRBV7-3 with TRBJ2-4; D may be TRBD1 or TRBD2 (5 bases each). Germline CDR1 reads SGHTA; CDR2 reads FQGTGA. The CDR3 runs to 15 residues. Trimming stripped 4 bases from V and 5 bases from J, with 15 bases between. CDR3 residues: CASSSPGPMENIQYF. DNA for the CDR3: TGTGCCAGCAGCTCACCGGGACCTATGGAAAACATTCAGTACTTC. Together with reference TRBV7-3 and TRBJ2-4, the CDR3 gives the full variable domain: GAGVSQTPSNKVTEKGKYVELRCDPISGHTALYWYRQSLGQGPEFLIYFQGTGAADDSGLPNDRFFAVRPEGSVSTLKIQRTERGDSAVYLCASSSPGPMENIQYFGAGTRLSVL.

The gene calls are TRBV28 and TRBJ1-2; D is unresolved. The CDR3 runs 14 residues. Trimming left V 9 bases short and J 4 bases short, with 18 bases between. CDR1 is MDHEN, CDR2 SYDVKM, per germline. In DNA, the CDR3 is TGTGCCAGTACCTCTCTTAGGTTTAGCTATGGCTACACCTTC. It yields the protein CASTSLRFSYGYTF.

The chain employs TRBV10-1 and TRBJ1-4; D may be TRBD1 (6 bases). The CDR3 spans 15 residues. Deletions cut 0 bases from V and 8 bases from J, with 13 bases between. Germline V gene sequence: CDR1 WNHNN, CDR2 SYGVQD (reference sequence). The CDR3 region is CASSESSGDNEKLFF. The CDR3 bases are TGCGCCAGCAGTGAGTCGTCAGGGGACAACGAAAAACTGTTTTTT.

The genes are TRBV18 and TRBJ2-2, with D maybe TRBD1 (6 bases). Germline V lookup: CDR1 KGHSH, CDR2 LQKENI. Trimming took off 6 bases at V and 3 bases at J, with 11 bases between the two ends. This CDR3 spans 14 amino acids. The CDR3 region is CASSRGQHTGELFF. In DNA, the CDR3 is TGTGCCAGCTCCCGAGGACAGCACACCGGGGAGCTGTTTTTT.

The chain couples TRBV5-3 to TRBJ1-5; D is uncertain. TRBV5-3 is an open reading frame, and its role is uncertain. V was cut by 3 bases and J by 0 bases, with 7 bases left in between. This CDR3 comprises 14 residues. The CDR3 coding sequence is TGTGCCAGAAGCTGCGGCCTTAGCAATCAGCCCCAGCATTTT. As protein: CARSCGLSNQPQHF.

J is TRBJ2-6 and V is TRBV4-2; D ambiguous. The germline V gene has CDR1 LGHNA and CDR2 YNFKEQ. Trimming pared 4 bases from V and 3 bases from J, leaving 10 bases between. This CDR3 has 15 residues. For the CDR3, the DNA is TGTGCCAGCAGCCCAGGTTTGTATGGGGCCAACGTCCTGACTTTC. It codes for CASSPGLYGANVLTF.

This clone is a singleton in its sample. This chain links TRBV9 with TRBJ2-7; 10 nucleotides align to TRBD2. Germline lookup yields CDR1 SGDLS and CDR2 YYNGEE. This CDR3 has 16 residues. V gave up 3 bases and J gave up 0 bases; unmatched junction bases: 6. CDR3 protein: CASSASLAGYSYEQYF. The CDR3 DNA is TGTGCCAGCAGCGCCTCACTAGCGGGATACTCCTACGAGCAGTACTTC.

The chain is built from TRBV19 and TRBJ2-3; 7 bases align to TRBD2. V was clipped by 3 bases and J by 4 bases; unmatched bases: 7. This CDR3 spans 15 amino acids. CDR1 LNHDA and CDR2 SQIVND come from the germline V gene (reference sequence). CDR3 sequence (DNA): TGTGCCAGTAGTATGAGCGGGGTTGGCGCAGATACGCAGTATTTT. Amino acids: CASSMSGVGADTQYF.

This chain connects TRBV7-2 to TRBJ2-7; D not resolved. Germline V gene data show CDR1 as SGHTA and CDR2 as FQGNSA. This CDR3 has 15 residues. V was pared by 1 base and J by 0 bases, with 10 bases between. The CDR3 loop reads CASSLGQASSYEQYF. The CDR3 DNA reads TGTGCCAGCAGCTTAGGGCAGGCGAGCTCCTACGAGCAGTACTTC. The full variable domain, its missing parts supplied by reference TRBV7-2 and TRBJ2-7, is GAGVSQSPSNKVTEKGKDVELRCDPISGHTALYWYRQSLGQGLEFLIYFQGNSAPDKSGLPSDRFSAERTGGSVSTLTIQRTQQEDSAVYLCASSLGQASSYEQYFGPGTRLTVT.

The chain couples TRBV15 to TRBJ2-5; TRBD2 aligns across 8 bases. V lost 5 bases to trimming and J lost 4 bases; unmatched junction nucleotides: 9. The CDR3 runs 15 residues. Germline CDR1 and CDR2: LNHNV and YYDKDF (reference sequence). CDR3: CATSLQREQGETQYF. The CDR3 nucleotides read TGTGCCACCAGCCTACAGCGGGAGCAGGGAGAGACCCAGTACTTC. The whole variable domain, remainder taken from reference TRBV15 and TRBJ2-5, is DAMVIQNPRYQVTQFGKPVTLSCSQTLNHNVMYWYQQKSSQAPKLLFHYYDKDFNNEADTPDNFQSRRPNTSFCFLDIRSPGLGDTAMYLCATSLQREQGETQYFGPGTRLLVL.

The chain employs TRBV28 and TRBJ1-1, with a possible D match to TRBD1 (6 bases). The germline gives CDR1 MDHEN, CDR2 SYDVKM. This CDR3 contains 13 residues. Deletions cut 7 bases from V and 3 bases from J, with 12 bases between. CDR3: CASIEGGDTEAFF. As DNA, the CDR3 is TGTGCCAGCATCGAGGGGGGGGACACTGAAGCTTTCTTT. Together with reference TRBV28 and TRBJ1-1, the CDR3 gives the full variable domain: DVKVTQSSRYLVKRTGEKVFLECVQDMDHENMFWYRQDPGLGLRLIYFSYDVKMKEKGDIPEGYSVSREKKERFSLILESASTNQTSMYLCASIEGGDTEAFFGQGTRLTVV.

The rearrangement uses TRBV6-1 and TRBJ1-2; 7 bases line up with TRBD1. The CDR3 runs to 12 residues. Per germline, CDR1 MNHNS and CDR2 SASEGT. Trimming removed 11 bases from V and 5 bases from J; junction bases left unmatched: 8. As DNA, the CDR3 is TGTGCCCTGTCAGGGGGATATTATGGCTACACCTTC. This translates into CALSGGYYGYTF.

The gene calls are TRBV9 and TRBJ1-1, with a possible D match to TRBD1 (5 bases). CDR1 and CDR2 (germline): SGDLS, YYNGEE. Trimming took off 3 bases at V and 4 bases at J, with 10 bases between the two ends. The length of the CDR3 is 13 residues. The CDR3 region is CASSGGLGTEAFF. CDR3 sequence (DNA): TGTGCCAGCAGCGGGGGCCTGGGCACTGAAGCTTTCTTT.

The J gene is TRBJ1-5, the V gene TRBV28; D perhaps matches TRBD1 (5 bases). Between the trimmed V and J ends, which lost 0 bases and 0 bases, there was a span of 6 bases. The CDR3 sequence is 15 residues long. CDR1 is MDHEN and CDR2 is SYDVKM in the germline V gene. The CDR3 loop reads CASSLWGGSNQPQHF. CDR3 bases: TGTGCCAGCAGTTTATGGGGGGGTAGCAATCAGCCCCAGCATTTT.

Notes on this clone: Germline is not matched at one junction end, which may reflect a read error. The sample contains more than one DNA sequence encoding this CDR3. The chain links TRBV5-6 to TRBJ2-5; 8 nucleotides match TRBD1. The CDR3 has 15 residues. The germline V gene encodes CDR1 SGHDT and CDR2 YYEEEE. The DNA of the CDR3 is TGTGCCAGCAGCTCAACGGACAGGGCCGGGGAGACTCAGTACTTC. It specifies CASSSTDRAGETQYF. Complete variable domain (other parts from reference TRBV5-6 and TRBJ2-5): DAGVTQSPTHLIKTRGQQVTLRCSPKSGHDTVSWYQQALGQGPQFIFQYYEEEERQRGNFPDRFSGHQFPNYSSELNVNALLLGDSALYLCASSSTDRAGETQYFGPGTRLLVL.

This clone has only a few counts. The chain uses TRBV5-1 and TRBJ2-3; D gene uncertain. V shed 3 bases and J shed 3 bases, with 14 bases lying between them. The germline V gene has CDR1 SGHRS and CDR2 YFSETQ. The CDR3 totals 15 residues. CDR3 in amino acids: CASSSGLGETDTQYF. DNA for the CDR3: TGCGCCAGCAGCTCCGGGCTCGGAGAGACAGATACGCAGTATTTT.

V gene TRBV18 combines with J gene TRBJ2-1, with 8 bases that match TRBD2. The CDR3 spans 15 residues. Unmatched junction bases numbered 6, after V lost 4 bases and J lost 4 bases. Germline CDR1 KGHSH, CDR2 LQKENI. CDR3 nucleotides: TGTGCCAGCTCACGCAAGACTAGCGAATACAATGAGCAGTTCTTC. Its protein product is CASSRKTSEYNEQFF.